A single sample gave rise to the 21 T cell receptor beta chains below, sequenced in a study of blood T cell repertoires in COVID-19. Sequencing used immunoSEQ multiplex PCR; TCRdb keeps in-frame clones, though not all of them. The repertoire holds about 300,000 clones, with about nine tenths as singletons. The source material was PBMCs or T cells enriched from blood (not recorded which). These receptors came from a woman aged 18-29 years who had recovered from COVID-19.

The CDR3, as DNA: TGTGCCAGCAGTTTATGGCGGGAGGATACGCAGTATTTT. It yields the protein CASSLWREDTQYF. This chain connects TRBV27 to TRBJ2-3, with 7 bases aligning to TRBD2. The ends lost 1 base at V and 6 bases at J; junction bases unmatched: 1. Germline assignment: CDR1 MNHEY and CDR2 SMNVEV (reference sequence). The CDR3 has 13 residues.

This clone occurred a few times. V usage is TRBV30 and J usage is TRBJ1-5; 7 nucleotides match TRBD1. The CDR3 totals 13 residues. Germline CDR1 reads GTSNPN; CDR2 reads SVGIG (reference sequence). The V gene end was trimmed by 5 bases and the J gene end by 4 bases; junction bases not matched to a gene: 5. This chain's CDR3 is CAWRDRANQPQHF. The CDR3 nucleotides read TGTGCCTGGCGTGACAGGGCGAATCAGCCCCAGCATTTT.

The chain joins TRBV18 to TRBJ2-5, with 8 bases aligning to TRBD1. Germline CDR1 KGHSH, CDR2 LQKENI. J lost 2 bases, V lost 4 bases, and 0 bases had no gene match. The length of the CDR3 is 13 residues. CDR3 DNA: TGTGCCAGCTCACGGGACAGGCAAGAGACCCAGTACTTC. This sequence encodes CASSRDRQETQYF.

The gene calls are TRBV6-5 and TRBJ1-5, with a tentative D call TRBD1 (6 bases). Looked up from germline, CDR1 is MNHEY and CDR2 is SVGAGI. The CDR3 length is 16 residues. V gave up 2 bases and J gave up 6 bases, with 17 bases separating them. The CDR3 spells CASSYGTPLAGQPQHF. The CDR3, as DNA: TGTGCCAGCAGTTACGGGACACCACTCGCCGGTCAGCCCCAGCATTTT.

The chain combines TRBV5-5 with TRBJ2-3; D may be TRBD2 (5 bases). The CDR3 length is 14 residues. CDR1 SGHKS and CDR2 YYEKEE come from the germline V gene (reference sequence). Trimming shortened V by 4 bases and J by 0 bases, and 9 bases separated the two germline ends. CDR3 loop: CASSRPGSTDTQYF. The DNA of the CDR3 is TGTGCCAGCAGCCGCCCGGGGAGCACAGATACGCAGTATTTT.

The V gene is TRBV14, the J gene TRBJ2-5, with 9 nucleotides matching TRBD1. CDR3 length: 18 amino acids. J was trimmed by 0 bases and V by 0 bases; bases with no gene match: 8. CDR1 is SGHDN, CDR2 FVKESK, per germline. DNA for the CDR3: TGTGCCAGCAGCCAAGATTGGGGGACAGGGCGAGACCAAGAGACCCAGTACTTC. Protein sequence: CASSQDWGTGRDQETQYF.

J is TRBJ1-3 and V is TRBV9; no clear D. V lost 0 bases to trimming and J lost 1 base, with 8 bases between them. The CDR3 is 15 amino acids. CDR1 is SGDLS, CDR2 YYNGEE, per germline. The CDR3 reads CASSVAEGSGNTIYF. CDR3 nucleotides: TGTGCCAGCAGCGTAGCAGAGGGATCTGGAAACACCATATATTTT.

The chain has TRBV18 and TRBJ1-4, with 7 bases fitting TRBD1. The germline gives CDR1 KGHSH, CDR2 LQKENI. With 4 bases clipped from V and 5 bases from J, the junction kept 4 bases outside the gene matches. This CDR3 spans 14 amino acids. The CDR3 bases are TGTGCCAGCTCACTGACAGGGCGAAATGAAAAACTGTTTTTT. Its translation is CASSLTGRNEKLFF.

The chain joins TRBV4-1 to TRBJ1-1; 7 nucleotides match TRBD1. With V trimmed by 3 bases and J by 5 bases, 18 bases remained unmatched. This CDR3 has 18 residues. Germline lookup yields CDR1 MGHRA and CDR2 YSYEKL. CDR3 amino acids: CASSHHGIKQGSGTEAFF. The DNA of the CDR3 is TGCGCCAGCAGCCATCACGGGATTAAACAGGGGAGTGGGACTGAAGCTTTCTTT.

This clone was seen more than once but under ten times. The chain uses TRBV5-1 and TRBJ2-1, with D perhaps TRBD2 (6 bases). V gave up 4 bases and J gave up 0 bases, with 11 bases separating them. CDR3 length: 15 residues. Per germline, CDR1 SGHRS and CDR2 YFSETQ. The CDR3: CASSRAGSSYNEQFF. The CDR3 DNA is TGCGCCAGCAGCCGGGCGGGGAGCTCCTACAATGAGCAGTTCTTC.

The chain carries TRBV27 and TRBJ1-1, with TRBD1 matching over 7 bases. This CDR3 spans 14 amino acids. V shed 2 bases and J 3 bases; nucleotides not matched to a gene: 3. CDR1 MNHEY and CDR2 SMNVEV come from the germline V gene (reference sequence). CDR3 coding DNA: TGTGCCAGCAGTTTAAGAGGGGGCTACACTGAAGCTTTCTTT. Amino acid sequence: CASSLRGGYTEAFF.

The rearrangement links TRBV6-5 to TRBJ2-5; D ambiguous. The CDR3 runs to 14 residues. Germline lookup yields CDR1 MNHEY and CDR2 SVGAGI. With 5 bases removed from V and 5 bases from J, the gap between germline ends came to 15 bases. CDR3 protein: CASSMNGLRETQYF. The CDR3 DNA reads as TGTGCCAGCAGTATGAATGGGTTGCGGGAGACCCAGTACTTC.

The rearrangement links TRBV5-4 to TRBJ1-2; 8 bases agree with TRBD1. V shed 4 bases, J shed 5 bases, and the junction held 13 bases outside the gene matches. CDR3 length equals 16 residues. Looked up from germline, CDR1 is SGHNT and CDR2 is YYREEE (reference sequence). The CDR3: CASSLNGGRGLYGYTF. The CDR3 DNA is TGTGCCAGCAGCCTCAACGGGGGCAGGGGGCTTTATGGCTACACCTTC.

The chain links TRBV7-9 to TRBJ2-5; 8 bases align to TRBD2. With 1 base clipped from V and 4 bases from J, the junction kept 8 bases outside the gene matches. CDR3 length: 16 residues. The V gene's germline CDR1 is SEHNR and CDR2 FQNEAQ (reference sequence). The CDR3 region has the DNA TGTGCCAGCAGCTTAGTGAGTCGGGGGGGCGGAGAGACCCAGTACTTC. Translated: CASSLVSRGGGETQYF.

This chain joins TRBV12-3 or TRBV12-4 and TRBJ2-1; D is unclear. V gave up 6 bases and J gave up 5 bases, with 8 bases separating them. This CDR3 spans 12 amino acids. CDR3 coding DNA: TGTGCCAGCAGCAAGTCGGACAATGAGCAGTTCTTC. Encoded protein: CASSKSDNEQFF.

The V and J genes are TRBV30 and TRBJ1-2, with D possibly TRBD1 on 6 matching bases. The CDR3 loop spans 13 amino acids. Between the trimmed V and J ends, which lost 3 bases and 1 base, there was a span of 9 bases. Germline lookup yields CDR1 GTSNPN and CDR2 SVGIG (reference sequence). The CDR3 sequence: CAWRGGVNYGYTF. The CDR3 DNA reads TGTGCCTGGAGAGGGGGGGTTAACTATGGCTACACCTTC. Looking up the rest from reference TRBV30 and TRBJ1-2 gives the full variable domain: SQTIHQWPATLVQPVGSPLSLECTVEGTSNPNLYWYRQAAGRGLQLLFYSVGIGQISSEVPQNLSASRPQDRQFILSSKKLLLSDSGFYLCAWRGGVNYGYTFGSGTRLTVV.

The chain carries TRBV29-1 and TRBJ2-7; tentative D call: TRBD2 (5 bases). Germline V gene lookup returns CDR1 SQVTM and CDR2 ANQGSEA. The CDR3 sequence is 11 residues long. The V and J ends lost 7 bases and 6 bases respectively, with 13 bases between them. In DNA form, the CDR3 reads TGCAGCGCCGAGGGCCTGGGCGAGCAGTACTTC. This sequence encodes CSAEGLGEQYF.

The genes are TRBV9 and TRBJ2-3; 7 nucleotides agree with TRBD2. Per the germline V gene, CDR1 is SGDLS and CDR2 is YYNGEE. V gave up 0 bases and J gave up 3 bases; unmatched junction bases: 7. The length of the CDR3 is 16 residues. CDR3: CASSVGRGRRTDTQYF. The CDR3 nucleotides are TGTGCCAGCAGCGTAGGCCGCGGGAGAAGGACAGATACGCAGTATTTT.

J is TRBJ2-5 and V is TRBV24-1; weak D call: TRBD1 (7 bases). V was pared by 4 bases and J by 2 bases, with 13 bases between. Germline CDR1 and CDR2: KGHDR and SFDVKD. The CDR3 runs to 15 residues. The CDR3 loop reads CATSEPQGGQETQYF. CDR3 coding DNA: TGTGCCACCAGTGAACCGCAGGGGGGACAAGAGACCCAGTACTTC.

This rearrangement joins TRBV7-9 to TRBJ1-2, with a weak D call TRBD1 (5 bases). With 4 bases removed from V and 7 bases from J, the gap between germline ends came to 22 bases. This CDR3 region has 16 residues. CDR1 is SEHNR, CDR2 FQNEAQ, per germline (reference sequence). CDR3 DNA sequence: TGTGCCAGCAGCTCAACATTTTACAGGCCTACGGGTGGCTACACCTTC. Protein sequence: CASSSTFYRPTGGYTF.

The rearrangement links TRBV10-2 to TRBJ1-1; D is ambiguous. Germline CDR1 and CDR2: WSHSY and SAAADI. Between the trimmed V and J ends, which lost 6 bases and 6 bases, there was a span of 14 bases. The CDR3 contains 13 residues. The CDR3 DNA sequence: TGCGCCAGCAGAACAGAAGACAAGTCTGAAGCTTTCTTT. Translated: CASRTEDKSEAFF.